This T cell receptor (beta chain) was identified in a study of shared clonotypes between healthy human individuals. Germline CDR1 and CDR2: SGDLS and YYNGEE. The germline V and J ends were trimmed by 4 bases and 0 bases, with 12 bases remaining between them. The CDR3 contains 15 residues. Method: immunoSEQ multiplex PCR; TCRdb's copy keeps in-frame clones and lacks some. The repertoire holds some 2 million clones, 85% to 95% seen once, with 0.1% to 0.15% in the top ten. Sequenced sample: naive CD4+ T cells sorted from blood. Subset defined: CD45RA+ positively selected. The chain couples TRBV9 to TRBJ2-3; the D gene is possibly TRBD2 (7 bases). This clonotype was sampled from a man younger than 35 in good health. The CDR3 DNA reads TGTGCCAGCAGCCATCGGGGGGCCAGCACAGATACGCAGTATTTT. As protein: CASSHRGASTDTQYF.